This TCR beta chain stems from a study of T cell responses to AZD1222 COVID-19 vaccine. About the research overall: Recipients boosted at about 4 weeks or about 12 weeks are pooled.

Assay: immunoSEQ multiplex PCR; the TCRdb copy retains only in-frame clones and omits some. The sample has approximately 150,000 clones; roughly 92% are singletons. After removal of 6 bases from V and 2 bases from J, the junction contained 7 bases not matched to a gene. Germline V gene data show CDR1 as SEHNR and CDR2 as FQNEAQ (reference sequence). The CDR3 has 15 residues. The receptor's source is an adult in good health. Specimen: peripheral blood, collected on day 0 of AZD1222 vaccination. The rearrangement links TRBV7-9 to TRBJ2-5, with TRBD2 identical over 9 bases. The chain's CDR3 is CASSRAGGGQETQYF. The CDR3 DNA follows: TGTGCCAGCAGTAGAGCGGGAGGAGGGCAAGAGACCCAGTACTTC. The full variable domain, rest sourced from reference TRBV7-9 and TRBJ2-5, is DTGVSQNPRHKITKRGQNVTFRCDPISEHNRLYWYRQTLGQGPEFLTYFQNEAQLEKSRLLSDRFSAERPKGSFSTLEIQRTEQGDSAMYLCASSRAGGGQETQYFGPGTRLLVL.